Listed below are T cell receptor beta chains from one sample, sequenced in a study of response to subunit inactivated influenza vaccine. TCRdb ran MiXCR on the RT-PCR reads and lists one entry per CDR3 protein. Here the sample spans hundreds of thousands of distinct CDR3 sequences, around 18% being singletons. This specimen was PBMCs from blood, taken roughly 5 days after vaccination. All receptors come from a man in his fifties or sixties who received an inactivated influenza vaccine. The CDR3 runs from the conserved cysteine through the conserved F or W. D genes are given only for firm matches. Size values are once, few and many counts, or a class for expanded clones, and some rows have none.

V	J	size	D	CDR3	DNA
TRBV5-6	TRBJ1-2	.	TRBD1	CASSWGQGSNYGYTF	TGTGCCAGCAGCTGGGGACAGGGGTCTAACTATGGCTACACCTTC
TRBV7-8	TRBJ1-4	few	.	CASSLSGFGDEKLFF	TGTGCCAGCAGCTTATCAGGGTTCGGCGATGAAAAACTGTTTTTT
TRBV18	TRBJ2-3	many	TRBD2	CASSKAGGPYTDTQYF	TGTGCCAGCTCAAAGGCGGGAGGCCCTTACACAGATACGCAGTATTTT
TRBV4-3	TRBJ2-1	few	TRBD2	CASSKTSGGRSYNEQFF	TGCGCCAGCAGCAAGACTAGCGGGGGACGCTCCTACAATGAGCAGTTCTTC
TRBV5-1	TRBJ2-2	few	TRBD1	CASSLEGTGDVGELFF	TGCGCCAGCAGCTTGGAAGGGACAGGGGACGTCGGGGAGCTGTTTTTT
TRBV7-2	TRBJ2-2	.	.	CASSLPLGELFF	TGTGCCAGCAGCTTACCCTTAGGGGAGCTGTTTTTT
TRBV2	TRBJ2-7	few	.	CASMLWRTEQYF	TGTGCCAGCATGTTGTGGCGAACCGAGCAGTACTTC
TRBV13	TRBJ1-3	few	.	CASSLGLRRGTGNTIYF	TGTGCCAGCAGCTTAGGCCTACGGCGAGGTACTGGAAACACCATATATTTT
TRBV12-3/TRBV12-4	TRBJ2-5	few	TRBD2	CASSPLAGALQETQYF	TGTGCCAGCAGCCCGTTAGCGGGGGCCCTCCAAGAGACCCAGTACTTC
TRBV7-9	TRBJ1-2	.	TRBD1	CASTGTGHGYTF	TGTGCCAGCACCGGGACAGGGCACGGCTACACCTTC
TRBV7-9	TRBJ1-1	few	.	CASSLGLAYTEAFF	TGTGCCAGCAGCTTGGGCCTGGCCTACACTGAAGCTTTCTTT
TRBV10-3	TRBJ2-3	.	.	CAIRNQGTDTQYF	TGTGCCATCAGAAATCAGGGGACAGATACGCAGTATTTT
TRBV10-3	TRBJ1-4	.	.	CAIRNAQEEKLFF	TGTGCCATCAGAAACGCCCAAGAGGAAAAACTGTTTTTT
TRBV20-1	TRBJ2-1	few	TRBD2	CSASGLAGVGDEQFF	TGCAGTGCTAGCGGGCTAGCGGGAGTCGGCGATGAGCAGTTCTTC